This T cell receptor (beta chain) was captured in a study of HIV-infected patients and healthy controls. CDR3 length equals 15 residues. Germline V gene sequence: CDR1 LGHDT, CDR2 YNNKEL (reference sequence). V was clipped by 4 bases and J by 0 bases, with 10 bases between them. TCRdb analysed the 5' RACE reads with MiXCR anew, one entry per CDR3 protein. In the table there are roughly 68,000 distinct CDR3 sequences, approximately 21% of which are singletons. The chain employs TRBV3-1 and TRBJ1-3; no definite D call. This sequence originates from a human donor in good health. The material sequenced was CD4+ T cells from blood. The CDR3 DNA is TGTGCCAGCAGCCGTGGGATGGTCTCTGGAAACACCATATATTTT. Amino acid sequence: CASSRGMVSGNTIYF.